This T cell receptor beta chain was observed in a study of blood T cell repertoires in COVID-19. Study-level information: Spain, Italy and the United States supplied samples that represented acute and convalescent COVID-19. The analysed material was cDNA or gDNA that came from T cells, B-cell-depleted T cells, or PBMCs.

One Seattle source followed patients from active infection through their disease course. How the authors handled the data: Quantification of nucleated cells was approximated via reference gene primer amplification. The data were produced by immunoSEQ multiplex PCR, yet TCRdb's version contains in-frame clones alone and is incomplete. That table is the source of V, J and clone size, and D and trimming were worked out from the DNA. This table has 200,000 to 300,000 clones, 85% appearing once. Sequencing was done on a sample of peripheral blood. The origin of this receptor is a man in his fifties with COVID-19, enrolled during active disease.

The CDR3 coding sequence is TGTGCCAGCAGTGAATGGGCCTCCCTAGCGGGGGGGCCACGAGATACGCAGTATTTT. Protein: CASSEWASLAGGPRDTQYF. The chain is built from TRBV6-1 and TRBJ2-3; 12 bases agree with TRBD2. After removal of 2 bases from V and 5 bases from J, the junction contained 14 bases not matched to a gene. Germline V gene lookup returns CDR1 MNHNS and CDR2 SASEGT. The CDR3 length is 19 residues.